The 28 T cell receptor beta chains presented below share a single source sample, sequenced in a study of CD8+CD57+ T cells in acquired aplastic anemia. The authors sequenced patients whose flow cytometry had shown CD8+CD57+ cell expansion. Genomic DNA templated the TCR beta VDJ and CDR3 profiling. TCRdb re-analysed the reads in MiXCR, keeping a single row per CDR3 protein. The sample records hundreds of thousands of distinct CDR3 sequences, more than 25% being singletons. Sequencing was done on a sample of sorted CD4+, CD8+, or CD8+CD57+ T cells (not recorded which) from PBMCs. The receptors here all came from a human donor with aplastic anemia.

This clonotype was detected a few times. At one of its ends the junction is not consistent with the germline gene, which may arise from a read error. The chain links TRBV10-3 to TRBJ2-6; 8 bases map to TRBD1. CDR3 length: 18 residues. CDR1 ENHRY and CDR2 SYGVKD come from the germline V gene. For the CDR3, the DNA is TGTGCCAGCAGTTACCGGAGACAGGGGAGGTCTGGGGCCAACGTCCTGACTTTC. Residues: CASSYRRQGRSGANVLTF.

V is TRBV2 and J is TRBJ1-5; 8 nucleotides line up with TRBD1. V lost 6 bases and J lost 6; bases outside the gene matches: 7. Looked up from germline, CDR1 is SNHLY and CDR2 is FYNNEI. CDR3 size: 14 residues. The CDR3 coding sequence is TGTGCCAGCAGCCAGACAGGGACAGGTCAGCCCCAGCATTTT. This translates into CASSQTGTGQPQHF.

This clonotype has a count of ten or more. The CDR3 bases are TGCAGCGTTGAAACAGGGGCTGTTGATCAGCCCCAGCATTTT. It encodes CSVETGAVDQPQHF. V gene TRBV29-1 combines with J gene TRBJ1-5, with TRBD1 matching 7 bases. This CDR3 comprises 14 residues. Germline loops: CDR1 SQVTM, CDR2 ANQGSEA. With V trimmed by 2 bases and J by 5 bases, 6 bases remained unmatched.

The rearrangement links TRBV20-1 to TRBJ2-3; no clear D gene. V shed 4 bases and J shed 0 bases, with 5 bases lying between them. The CDR3 extends over 12 amino acids. Germline V gene lookup returns CDR1 DFQATT and CDR2 SNEGSKA (reference sequence). The CDR3, as DNA: TGCAGTGCTATAACTAGCACAGATACGCAGTATTTT. Protein product: CSAITSTDTQYF.

The rearrangement joins TRBV14 to TRBJ1-1; D might be TRBD1 (6 bases). The V gene's germline CDR1 is SGHDN and CDR2 FVKESK. Trimming pared 2 bases from V and 10 bases from J, leaving 11 bases between. The CDR3 consists of 12 residues. The CDR3 coding sequence is TGTGCCAGCAGCCAAACTCAGGGGCGAGCTTTCTTT. This gives the protein CASSQTQGRAFF. The complete variable domain, with remaining parts taken from reference TRBV14 and TRBJ1-1, reads EAGVTQFPSHSVIEKGQTVTLRCDPISGHDNLYWYRRVMGKEIKFLLHFVKESKQDESGMPNNRFLAERTGGTYSTLKVQPAELEDSGVYFCASSQTQGRAFFGQGTRLTVV.

V is TRBV5-1 and J is TRBJ2-7, with D tentatively TRBD2 (6 bases). Germline V gene sequence: CDR1 SGHRS, CDR2 YFSETQ. V gave up 1 base and J gave up 9 bases, with 26 bases separating them. The CDR3 extends over 17 amino acids. CDR3 protein: CASSLLSLGLPFTTQYF. For the CDR3, the DNA is TGCGCCAGCAGCTTGTTATCCCTGGGACTCCCATTTACGACGCAGTACTTC. Looking up the rest from reference TRBV5-1 and TRBJ2-7 gives the full variable domain: KAGVTQTPRYLIKTRGQQVTLSCSPISGHRSVSWYQQTPGQGLQFLFEYFSETQRNKGNFPGRFSGRQFSNSRSEMNVSTLELGDSALYLCASSLLSLGLPFTTQYFGPGTRLTVT.

The table lists this clonotype with many counts. The chain has TRBV9 and TRBJ1-1; D might be TRBD1 (5 bases). V gave up 5 bases and J gave up 1 base, with 15 bases separating them. The germline V gene has CDR1 SGDLS and CDR2 YYNGEE. The CDR3 is made up of 15 amino acids. The CDR3: CASSSTGTANTEAFF. The CDR3 nucleotides are TGTGCCAGCAGTTCCACAGGCACAGCGAACACTGAAGCTTTCTTT.

In this sample, this clonotype turned up many times. This chain connects TRBV6-1 to TRBJ2-7, with D uncertain. The CDR3 spans 12 residues. Germline CDR1 MNHNS, CDR2 SASEGT. V was trimmed by 3 bases and J by 5 bases, leaving 8 bases between them. The CDR3 loop reads CASSDPADEQYF. The CDR3, as DNA: TGTGCCAGCAGTGACCCGGCGGACGAGCAGTACTTC.

This clonotype has more than one count but fewer than ten. J is TRBJ2-1 and V is TRBV7-9; no clear D gene. The CDR3 spans 12 residues. CDR1 and CDR2 (germline): SEHNR, FQNEAQ (reference sequence). Trimming pared 1 base from V and 9 bases from J, leaving 7 bases between. The CDR3 bases are TGTGCCAGCAGCTTAGGGCCCGCTGAGCAGTTCTTC. Protein sequence: CASSLGPAEQFF.

This clonotype appeared many times. The CDR3 DNA follows: TGTGCCAGCAGCTTTCCAGAGTCTAACTATGGCTACACCTTC. This codes for CASSFPESNYGYTF. The J gene is TRBJ1-2, the V gene TRBV7-8; D is unresolved. Germline CDR1 is SGHVS and CDR2 is FQNEAQ. The ends were cut back, 3 bases at V and 0 bases at J, with 8 bases in the middle. The CDR3 consists of 14 residues.

This clonotype was recorded once. The chain uses TRBV2 and TRBJ2-1, with no clear D. The CDR3 spans 14 residues. The ends were cut back, 8 bases at V and 2 bases at J, with 13 bases in the middle. The germline CDR1 and CDR2 sequences are SNHLY and FYNNEI. The CDR3 is CASRNPGPYNEQFF. The CDR3 coding sequence is TGTGCCAGCCGTAATCCGGGCCCCTACAATGAGCAGTTCTTC.

This clonotype has at least ten counts. The chain employs TRBV7-8 and TRBJ2-7, with 7 bases identical to TRBD2. Germline CDR1 reads SGHVS; CDR2 reads FQNEAQ. This CDR3 spans 14 amino acids. V trimming: 2 bases; J trimming: 4 bases; junction bases outside the gene matches: 5. Written as DNA, the CDR3 is TGTGCCAGCAGCTTATCATCGGGGGGATACGAGCAGTACTTC. Its translation: CASSLSSGGYEQYF.

This clonotype was counted a single time. V is TRBV29-1 and J is TRBJ2-5, with D perhaps given as TRBD1 or TRBD2 (5 bases each). Trimming removed 7 bases at V and 5 bases at J, with 8 bases between. This CDR3 has 10 amino acids. Germline CDR1 SQVTM, CDR2 ANQGSEA. The DNA for the CDR3 is TGCAGCGGGGGGAACGAGACCCAGTACTTC. Encoded protein: CSGGNETQYF.

This clonotype came up a few times. This chain links TRBV27 with TRBJ1-6; 8 bases agree with TRBD1. Looked up from germline, CDR1 is MNHEY and CDR2 is SMNVEV (reference sequence). With V trimmed by 5 bases and J by 7 bases, 7 bases remained unmatched. The CDR3 sequence is 15 residues long. The CDR3 sequence is CASSPDRGVNSPLHF. The CDR3 DNA sequence: TGTGCCAGCAGTCCAGACAGGGGCGTGAATTCACCCCTCCACTTT.

At least ten counts were recorded for this clonotype. V usage is TRBV7-2 and J usage is TRBJ2-2, with D unresolved. Per germline, CDR1 SGHTA and CDR2 FQGNSA. The CDR3 has 12 amino acids. Between the trimmed V and J ends, which lost 4 bases and 5 bases, there was a span of 5 bases. The DNA of the CDR3 is TGTGCCAGCAGCTCATGGACCGGGGAGCTGTTTTTT. This encodes CASSSWTGELFF.

This clonotype was counted a single time. The V call is TRBV6-1, the J call TRBJ1-6; 7 nucleotides line up with TRBD1. The length of the CDR3 is 17 residues. Looked up from germline, CDR1 is MNHNS and CDR2 is SASEGT. V shed 0 bases and J 0 bases; nucleotides not matched to a gene: 2. DNA for the CDR3: TGTGCCAGCAGTGAAGCGCAGGGGGACTCCTATAATTCACCCCTCCACTTT. Protein sequence: CASSEAQGDSYNSPLHF.

This clonotype came up many times. This CDR3 is CASSEAGYTQYF. CDR3 in DNA: TGTGCCAGCAGTGAAGCTGGGTATACGCAGTATTTT. The V gene is TRBV2, the J gene TRBJ2-3; D gene uncertain. Trimming removed 0 bases at V and 7 bases at J, with 5 bases between. The CDR3 contains 12 residues. CDR1 is SNHLY, CDR2 FYNNEI, per germline.

The J gene is TRBJ2-1, the V gene TRBV25-1; 10 bases fit TRBD2. The CDR3 totals 18 residues. Germline CDR1 and CDR2: MGHDK and SYGVNS. The ends lost 6 bases at V and 4 bases at J; junction bases unmatched: 15. The CDR3 here is CASSVDSGLAGGYNEQFF. In DNA form, the CDR3 reads TGTGCCAGCAGCGTAGACTCCGGTTTAGCGGGAGGATACAATGAGCAGTTCTTC.

This clonotype was counted many times. The V and J genes are TRBV29-1 and TRBJ1-1; D may be TRBD1 (6 bases). The germline V gene encodes CDR1 SQVTM and CDR2 ANQGSEA. The germline V and J ends were trimmed by 1 base and 11 bases, with 14 bases remaining between them. The CDR3 is 12 residues long. This chain's CDR3 is CSVEVTGYIAFF. The CDR3 DNA reads as TGCAGCGTTGAAGTAACAGGGTATATCGCTTTCTTT.

Ten or more counts support this clonotype. The chain recombines TRBV7-9 with TRBJ1-4, with 7 bases identical to TRBD1. Unmatched junction bases numbered 8, after V lost 5 bases and J lost 8 bases. Germline CDR1 and CDR2: SEHNR and FQNEAQ (reference sequence). CDR3 length equals 14 residues. CDR3 DNA: TGTGCCAGCAGCCTTAACAGGGGAGACGAAAAACTGTTTTTT. It specifies CASSLNRGDEKLFF.

CDR3 loop: CASSPEQGSTYEQYF. Here the CDR3 DNA reads TGTGCCAGCAGTCCCGAACAGGGAAGTACCTACGAGCAGTACTTC. The chain uses TRBV6-1 and TRBJ2-7, with D possibly being TRBD1 (6 bases). Trimming took 5 bases from V and 2 from J, leaving 16 bases between them. This CDR3 comprises 15 residues. The V gene's germline CDR1 is MNHNS and CDR2 SASEGT.

The chain employs TRBV6-5 and TRBJ1-2, with D hard to call. The germline V gene has CDR1 MNHEY and CDR2 SVGAGI. V was pared by 0 bases and J by 4 bases, with 15 bases between. The CDR3 has 16 amino acids. As DNA, the CDR3 is TGTGCCAGCAGTTACTCCCCAATTGATTATATCTATGGCTACACCTTC. Encoded protein: CASSYSPIDYIYGYTF.

The rearrangement links TRBV7-2 to TRBJ2-7, with TRBD2 as a possible D gene (6 bases). CDR1 SGHTA and CDR2 FQGNSA come from the germline V gene. The V end was cut by 0 bases, the J end by 2 bases, with 11 bases between. The CDR3 consists of 15 residues. The CDR3 here is CASSLAGGDPYEQYF. The DNA of the CDR3 is TGTGCCAGCAGCTTAGCCGGGGGAGATCCCTACGAGCAGTACTTC.

The chain has TRBV14 and TRBJ1-2; 8 positions match TRBD1. Per the germline V gene, CDR1 is SGHDN and CDR2 is FVKESK. Trimming cost V 4 bases and J 2 bases; bases outside gene matches: 21. The CDR3 totals 20 residues. The CDR3, as DNA: TGTGCCAGCAGCCGAGTCCTCAGGGGGCTACGTTTACAGAGGAACTATGGCTACACCTTC. Translating it yields CASSRVLRGLRLQRNYGYTF.

Only a few counts were recorded for this clonotype. This sequence joins TRBV6-1 and TRBJ2-2; D unresolved. Germline V gene data show CDR1 as MNHNS and CDR2 as SASEGT. The CDR3 extends over 15 amino acids. V dropped 7 bases and J dropped 5 bases, with 17 bases sitting between them. CDR3 DNA: TGTGCCAGCAATCCTAGGGCGGTAGGAACCGGGGAGCTGTTTTTT. Amino acid sequence: CASNPRAVGTGELFF.

This clonotype was counted a few times. V is TRBV20-1 and J is TRBJ1-2; weak D call: TRBD1 (5 bases). The V and J ends lost 1 base and 1 base respectively, with 7 bases between them. Germline CDR1 and CDR2: DFQATT and SNEGSKA (reference sequence). This CDR3 spans 13 amino acids. The CDR3 DNA reads TGCAGTGCTAGAGCGACAGTTAACTATGGCTACACCTTC. Translation: CSARATVNYGYTF.

The chain links TRBV20-1 to TRBJ2-5; D is unresolved. Germline-derived CDR1 and CDR2 are DFQATT and SNEGSKA (reference sequence). The CDR3 runs to 14 residues. Trimming removed 3 bases from V and 1 base from J, with 12 bases in between. CDR3 in amino acids: CSASGLGLQETQYF. CDR3 bases: TGCAGTGCTAGTGGGCTAGGCCTCCAAGAGACCCAGTACTTC.

J is TRBJ1-4 and V is TRBV2; D uncertain. Germline CDR1 reads SNHLY; CDR2 reads FYNNEI. The CDR3 totals 15 residues. Trimming left V 6 bases short and J 3 bases short, with 14 bases between. As DNA, the CDR3 is TGTGCCAGCAGCCTAACTTCGCAGGCTAATGAAAAACTGTTTTTT. This translates into CASSLTSQANEKLFF.